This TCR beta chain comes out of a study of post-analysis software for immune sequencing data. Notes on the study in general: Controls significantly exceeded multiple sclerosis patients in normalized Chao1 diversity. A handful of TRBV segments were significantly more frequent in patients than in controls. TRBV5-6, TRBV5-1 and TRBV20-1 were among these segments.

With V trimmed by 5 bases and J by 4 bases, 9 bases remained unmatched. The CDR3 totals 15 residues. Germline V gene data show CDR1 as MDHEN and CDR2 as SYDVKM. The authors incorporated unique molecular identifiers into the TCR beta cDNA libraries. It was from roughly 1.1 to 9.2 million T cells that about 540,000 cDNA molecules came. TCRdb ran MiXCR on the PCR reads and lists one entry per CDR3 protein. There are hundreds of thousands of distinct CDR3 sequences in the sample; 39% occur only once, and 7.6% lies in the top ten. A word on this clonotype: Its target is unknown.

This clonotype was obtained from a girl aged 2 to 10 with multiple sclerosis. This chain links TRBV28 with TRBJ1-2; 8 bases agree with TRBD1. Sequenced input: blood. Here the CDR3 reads CASSNADRAIYGYTF. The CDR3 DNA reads TGTGCCAGCAGTAACGCGGACAGGGCAATCTATGGCTACACCTTC.